The entry below describes one TCR beta chain. This CDR3 is built from 16 residues. Looked up from germline, CDR1 is SGHRS and CDR2 is YFSETQ. Trimming removed 5 bases from V and 0 bases from J; junction bases left unmatched: 10. The data belong to a study of beta chain features in type 1 diabetes. Study-wide background: Healthy donors, compared against patients, showed similar age, gender and cell yields.

Investigators reverse transcribed all isolated RNA, so they sequenced expressed TCRB transcripts. Clones were sequenced by immunoSEQ multiplex PCR, and TCRdb holds only the in-frame ones, with some missing. In the table there are 860,000 or so clones, about a sixth of which are singletons. V usage is TRBV5-1 and J usage is TRBJ1-1; 7 nucleotides line up with TRBD1. This clonotype originated in a woman aged 18-29 years in good health. The sequenced material came from naive CD4+ T cells from blood. DNA for the CDR3: TGCGCCAGCAGTCCCGGGACAGACCTTATGAACACTGAAGCTTTCTTT. It is translated as CASSPGTDLMNTEAFF.